One and the same sample provided the 23 T cell receptor beta chains below, sequenced in a study of T cells after somatic rescue of genetic block. Measured with immunoSEQ multiplex PCR; TCRdb has only the in-frame clones, and not every one. The data contain 12,000 or so clones, around four fifths of them seen just once; the ten biggest clones take up approximately 8%. The sequenced sample consisted of peripheral blood mononuclear cells (PBMCs). Receptors were obtained from a boy aged 5-17 years.

The rearrangement links TRBV9 to TRBJ2-5, with 9 bases fitting TRBD2. The CDR3 extends over 17 amino acids. V lost 3 bases, J lost 0 bases, and 9 bases stayed unmatched. The germline V gene encodes CDR1 SGDLS and CDR2 YYNGEE. DNA for the CDR3: TGTGCCAGCAGCGGGACTAGCGACAGTGGGTACCAAGAGACCCAGTACTTC. Its translation is CASSGTSDSGYQETQYF. The full variable domain, in which reference TRBV9 and TRBJ2-5 provide the parts outside the CDR3, is DSGVTQTPKHLITATGQRVTLRCSPRSGDLSVYWYQQSLDQGLQFLIQYYNGEERAKGNILERFSAQQFPDLHSELNLSSLELGDSALYFCASSGTSDSGYQETQYFGPGTRLLVL.

This clone has only one observation. The V gene is TRBV7-8, the J gene TRBJ2-3; 15 nucleotides align to TRBD2. Germline-derived CDR1 and CDR2 are SGHVS and FQNEAQ. This CDR3 is built from 19 residues. The J segment lost 3 bases and the V segment lost 5 bases, leaving 12 bases of the junction unmatched. The CDR3 DNA follows: TGTGCCAGCAGCCCCCGGACTAGCGGGGGGGTTCGGGGGACAGATACGCAGTATTTT. This translates into CASSPRTSGGVRGTDTQYF.

As regards this clone: The same CDR3 arises from other DNA sequences in this sample as well. V is TRBV10-3 and J is TRBJ2-3; D not certain. The CDR3 runs to 11 residues. Trimming pared 4 bases from V and 4 bases from J, leaving 3 bases between. Germline CDR1 ENHRY, CDR2 SYGVKD. CDR3 amino acids: CAISVADTQYF. CDR3 sequence (DNA): TGTGCCATCAGTGTCGCAGATACGCAGTATTTT.

This clone has only one observation. This CDR3 reads CASSLGPGAGSLYEQYF. In DNA form, the CDR3 reads TGTGCCAGCAGCTTAGGCCCGGGGGCGGGATCTCTTTACGAGCAGTACTTC. This chain connects TRBV13 to TRBJ2-7; D may correspond to TRBD1 or TRBD2 (6 bases each). This CDR3 has 17 amino acids. Trimming shortened V by 0 bases and J by 4 bases, and 19 bases separated the two germline ends. CDR1 is PRHDT, CDR2 FYEKMQ, per germline (reference sequence).

This chain links TRBV5-1 with TRBJ2-3, with 8 bases fitting TRBD2. The trim removed 2 bases at V and 6 bases at J, leaving 8 bases unmatched. This CDR3 has 15 residues. Per germline, CDR1 SGHRS and CDR2 YFSETQ. The CDR3 loop reads CASSLALAESDTQYF. The CDR3 nucleotides read TGCGCCAGCAGCTTAGCACTAGCGGAGTCCGATACGCAGTATTTT.

This clone appeared a single time. The chain carries TRBV11-2 and TRBJ2-4, with 7 bases aligning to TRBD1. The CDR3 has 15 residues. Looked up from germline, CDR1 is SGHAT and CDR2 is FQNNGV. The V segment lost 0 bases and the J segment 6 bases; nucleotides outside the gene matches: 5. The CDR3 nucleotides are TGTGCCAGCAGCTTAGAGGCCAGGGGGATAAACATTCAGTACTTC. Protein: CASSLEARGINIQYF.

The chain combines TRBV6-5 with TRBJ1-2; unclear D gene. Germline CDR1 MNHEY, CDR2 SVGAGI. The V and J ends lost 8 bases and 5 bases respectively, with 15 bases between them. This CDR3 contains 13 residues. The CDR3, as DNA: TGTGCCAGCGGTGGGCATCGTGGATATGGCTACACCTTC. This codes for CASGGHRGYGYTF.

The CDR3 DNA sequence: TGTGCCACAAGACAGGGAAGGAACACTGAAGCTTTCTTT. Protein: CATRQGRNTEAFF. The V and J genes are TRBV2 and TRBJ1-1; TRBD1 matches 7 bases. CDR1 and CDR2 (germline): SNHLY, FYNNEI. This CDR3 has 13 amino acids. V shed 10 bases and J 1 base; nucleotides not matched to a gene: 6.

This clone was found a few times. The J gene is TRBJ2-1, the V gene TRBV6-5; 9 bases are shared with TRBD2. The trim removed 1 base at V and 4 bases at J, leaving 5 bases unmatched. The CDR3 runs 16 residues. Germline V lookup: CDR1 MNHEY, CDR2 SVGAGI. The CDR3 spells CASSYFSGGSYNEQFF. The CDR3 region has the DNA TGTGCCAGCAGTTACTTTAGCGGGGGATCTTACAATGAGCAGTTCTTC.

The chain uses TRBV28 and TRBJ2-7; D is perhaps TRBD2 (6 bases). This CDR3 has 12 amino acids. The germline V and J ends were trimmed by 10 bases and 3 bases, with 13 bases remaining between them. Germline V gene lookup returns CDR1 MDHEN and CDR2 SYDVKM. Here the CDR3 reads CATHGGVYEQYF. DNA for the CDR3: TGTGCCACTCACGGCGGGGTCTACGAGCAGTACTTC.

The genes are TRBV7-8 and TRBJ2-1; 10 nucleotides agree with TRBD2. This CDR3 comprises 16 residues. Looked up from germline, CDR1 is SGHVS and CDR2 is FQNEAQ. V was clipped by 4 bases and J by 3 bases; unmatched bases: 6. In DNA form, the CDR3 reads TGTGCCAGCAGCTCCATCCTAGCGGGAGACTACAATGAGCAGTTCTTC. Amino acid sequence: CASSSILAGDYNEQFF.

The V call is TRBV4-3, the J call TRBJ2-2; TRBD2 aligns across 12 bases. With 3 bases clipped from V and 7 bases from J, the junction kept 6 bases outside the gene matches. This CDR3 is 16 amino acids long. In germline, CDR1 is LGHNA, CDR2 YSLEER. Written as DNA, the CDR3 is TGCGCCAGCAGCCAGGGGACTAGCGGGTACAGCGGGGAGCTGTTTTTT. This codes for CASSQGTSGYSGELFF.

This chain uses TRBV14 with TRBJ2-1; D is unresolved. The CDR3 totals 16 residues. Germline CDR1 SGHDN, CDR2 FVKESK. The germline V and J ends were trimmed by 6 bases and 0 bases, with 15 bases remaining between them. The CDR3 DNA follows: TGTGCCAGCAGTCCCCTGGTCCTTATCTCCTACAATGAGCAGTTCTTC. Translating gives CASSPLVLISYNEQFF. Combining the CDR3 with reference TRBV14 and TRBJ2-1 gives the whole variable domain EAGVTQFPSHSVIEKGQTVTLRCDPISGHDNLYWYRRVMGKEIKFLLHFVKESKQDESGMPNNRFLAERTGGTYSTLKVQPAELEDSGVYFCASSPLVLISYNEQFFGPGTRLTVL.

The chain recombines TRBV6-5 with TRBJ1-2, with D perhaps TRBD1 (5 bases). CDR1 and CDR2 from the germline V gene are MNHEY and SVGAGI. V was clipped by 7 bases and J by 6 bases, with 12 bases between them. CDR3 length: 12 residues. The CDR3 nucleotides read TGTGCCAGCACAGACAGTTACAATGGCTACACCTTC. Protein: CASTDSYNGYTF.

This chain uses TRBV6-1 with TRBJ1-1; 8 bases match TRBD1. CDR3 length: 15 amino acids. V shed 5 bases and J 10 bases; nucleotides not matched to a gene: 15. The germline gives CDR1 MNHNS, CDR2 SASEGT. CDR3 in DNA: TGTGCCAGCAGTCCATCTCAGGGGGCGGGAGGTAGAGCTTTCTTT. Protein sequence: CASSPSQGAGGRAFF.

The chain links TRBV9 to TRBJ2-3, with unresolved D. CDR1 SGDLS and CDR2 YYNGEE come from the germline V gene. V was pared by 3 bases and J by 2 bases, with 4 bases between. CDR3 length: 12 amino acids. The CDR3 nucleotides read TGTGCCAGCAGCGAAAACACAGATACGCAGTATTTT. Amino acids: CASSENTDTQYF.

The chain is built from TRBV7-9 and TRBJ2-7; D is possibly TRBD2 (5 bases). V lost 7 bases and J lost 5, with 15 bases in between. Germline values: CDR1 SEHNR, CDR2 FQNEAQ (reference sequence). This CDR3 has 13 amino acids. CDR3 amino acids: CASNLRRGNEQYF. The DNA of the CDR3 is TGTGCCAGCAATCTACGACGAGGGAACGAGCAGTACTTC.

The chain couples TRBV6-1 to TRBJ2-6; D ambiguous. Germline V gives CDR1 MNHNS, CDR2 SASEGT. This CDR3 has 15 amino acids. V was shortened by 3 bases and J by 4 bases, with 10 bases between the two germline ends. CDR3 coding DNA: TGTGCCAGCAGTGACCCCAACGCCGGGGCCAACGTCCTGACTTTC. Its protein product is CASSDPNAGANVLTF.

V usage is TRBV19 and J usage is TRBJ2-1, with 8 positions matching TRBD2. This CDR3 has 16 residues. Per the germline V gene, CDR1 is LNHDA and CDR2 is SQIVND (reference sequence). V trimming: 3 bases; J trimming: 5 bases; junction bases outside the gene matches: 9. CDR3 sequence (DNA): TGTGCCAGTAGTATCCGGGCGGGGGGCCAACACAATGAGCAGTTCTTC. This codes for CASSIRAGGQHNEQFF.

The chain links TRBV7-9 to TRBJ1-2; 8 bases are a match to TRBD1. CDR3 length: 13 amino acids. The trim removed 6 bases at V and 4 bases at J, leaving 4 bases unmatched. The germline gives CDR1 SEHNR, CDR2 FQNEAQ (reference sequence). The CDR3 nucleotides are TGTGCCAGCAGATCCGACAGGGGCTATGGCTACACCTTC. It yields the protein CASRSDRGYGYTF.

The chain is built from TRBV5-1 and TRBJ2-7, with TRBD2 as a possible D gene (6 bases). Germline V lookup: CDR1 SGHRS, CDR2 YFSETQ. The CDR3 runs 16 residues. V was pared by 4 bases and J by 5 bases, with 22 bases between. DNA of the CDR3: TGCGCCAGCAGCAGACACGGACGGGAGAATCGGGACGAGCAGTACTTC. The encoded protein is CASSRHGRENRDEQYF.

The chain has TRBV7-2 and TRBJ2-3; 7 positions agree with TRBD2. Germline loops: CDR1 SGHTA, CDR2 FQGNSA. Unmatched junction bases numbered 8, after V lost 5 bases and J lost 6 bases. The CDR3 runs to 14 residues. The CDR3, as DNA: TGTGCCAGCAGCCCCGGACTAGTCGTGGATACGCAGTATTTT. Protein sequence: CASSPGLVVDTQYF. Using reference TRBV7-2 and TRBJ2-3 for the parts outside the CDR3, the full variable domain is GAGVSQSPSNKVTEKGKDVELRCDPISGHTALYWYRQSLGQGLEFLIYFQGNSAPDKSGLPSDRFSAERTGGSVSTLTIQRTQQEDSAVYLCASSPGLVVDTQYFGPGTRLTVL.

The gene calls are TRBV7-8 and TRBJ2-2, with TRBD2 identical over 7 bases. The V segment lost 4 bases and the J segment 6 bases; nucleotides outside the gene matches: 2. The CDR3 is 13 residues long. Per germline, CDR1 SGHVS and CDR2 FQNEAQ. The CDR3 DNA follows: TGTGCCAGCAGCTCACGGGAGGCCGGGGAGCTGTTTTTT. As protein: CASSSREAGELFF.